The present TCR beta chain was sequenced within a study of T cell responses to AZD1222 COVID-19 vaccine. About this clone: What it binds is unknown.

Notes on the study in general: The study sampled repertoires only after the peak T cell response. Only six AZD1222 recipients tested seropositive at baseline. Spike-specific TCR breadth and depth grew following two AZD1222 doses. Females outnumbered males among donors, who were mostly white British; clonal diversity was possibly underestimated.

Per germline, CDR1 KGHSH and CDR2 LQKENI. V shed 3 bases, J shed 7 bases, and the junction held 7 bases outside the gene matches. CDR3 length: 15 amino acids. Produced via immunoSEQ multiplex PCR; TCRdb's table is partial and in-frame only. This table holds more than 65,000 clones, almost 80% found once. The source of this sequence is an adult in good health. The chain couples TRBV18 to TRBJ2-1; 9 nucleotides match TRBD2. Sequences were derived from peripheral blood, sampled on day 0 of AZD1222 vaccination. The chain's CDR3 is CASSPGIAGVNEQFF. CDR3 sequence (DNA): TGTGCCAGCTCACCCGGGATAGCGGGAGTAAATGAGCAGTTCTTC.